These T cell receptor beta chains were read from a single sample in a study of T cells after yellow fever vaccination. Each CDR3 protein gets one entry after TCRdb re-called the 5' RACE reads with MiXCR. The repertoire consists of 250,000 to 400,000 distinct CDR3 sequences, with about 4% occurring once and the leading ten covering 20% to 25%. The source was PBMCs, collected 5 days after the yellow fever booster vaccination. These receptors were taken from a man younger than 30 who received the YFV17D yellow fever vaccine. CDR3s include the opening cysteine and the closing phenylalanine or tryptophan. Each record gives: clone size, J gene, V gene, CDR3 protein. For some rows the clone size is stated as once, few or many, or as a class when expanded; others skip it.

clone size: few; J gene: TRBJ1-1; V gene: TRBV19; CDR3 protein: CASRTGNTEAFF
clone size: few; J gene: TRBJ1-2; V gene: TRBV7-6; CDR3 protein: CASSHSGGGGYTF
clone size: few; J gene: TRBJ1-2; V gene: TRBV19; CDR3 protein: CASSIRFGAGPDYGYTF
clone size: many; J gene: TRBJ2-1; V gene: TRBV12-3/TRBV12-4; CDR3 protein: CASSFQGASTQFF
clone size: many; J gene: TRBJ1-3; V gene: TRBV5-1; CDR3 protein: CASRTEGDSGNTIYF
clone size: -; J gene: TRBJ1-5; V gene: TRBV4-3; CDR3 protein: CASSQVWNSNQPQHF
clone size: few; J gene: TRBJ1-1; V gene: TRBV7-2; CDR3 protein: CASSLGQRAFF
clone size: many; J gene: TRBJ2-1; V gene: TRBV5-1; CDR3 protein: CASSLEPGASYNEQFF
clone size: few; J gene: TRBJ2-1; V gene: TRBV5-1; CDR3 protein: CASSLERQYNEQFF
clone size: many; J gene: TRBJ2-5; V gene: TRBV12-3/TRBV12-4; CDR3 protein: CASSGGGRQETQYF
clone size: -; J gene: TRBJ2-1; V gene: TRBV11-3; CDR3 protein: CASSLVGGGEQFF
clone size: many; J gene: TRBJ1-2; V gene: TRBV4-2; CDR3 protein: CASSQGDRGYGYTF
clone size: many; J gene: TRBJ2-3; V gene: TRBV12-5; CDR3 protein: CASGLVVSTSTDTQYF
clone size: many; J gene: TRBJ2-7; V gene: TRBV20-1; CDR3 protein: CDEGEGSTYEQYF
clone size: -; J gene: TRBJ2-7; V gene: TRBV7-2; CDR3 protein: CASSLTGTGPYEQYF
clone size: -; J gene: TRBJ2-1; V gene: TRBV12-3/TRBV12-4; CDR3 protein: CASSLAEEVIPNEQFF
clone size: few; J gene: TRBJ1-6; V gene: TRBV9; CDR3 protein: CASSLEGAGDSPLHF
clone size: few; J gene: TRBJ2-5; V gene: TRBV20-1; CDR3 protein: CSASGVSWETQYF
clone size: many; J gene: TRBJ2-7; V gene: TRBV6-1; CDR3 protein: CASSQRSLYF
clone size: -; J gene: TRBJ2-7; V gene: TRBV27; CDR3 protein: CASSFSSVYEQYF
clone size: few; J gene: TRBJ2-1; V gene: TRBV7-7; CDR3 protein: CASSPDRDTEQFF
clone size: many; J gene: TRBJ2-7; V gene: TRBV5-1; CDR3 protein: CASSLRRGSSYEQYF
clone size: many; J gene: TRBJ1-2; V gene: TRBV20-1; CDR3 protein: CSARGPLLTNYGYTF
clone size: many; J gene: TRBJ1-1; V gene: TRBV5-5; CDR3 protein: CASSFYVWGDTEAFF
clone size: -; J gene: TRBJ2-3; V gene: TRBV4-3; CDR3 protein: CASSHRTPRTSGDTDTQYF
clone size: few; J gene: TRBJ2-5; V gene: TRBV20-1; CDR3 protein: CSRDLVQETQYF
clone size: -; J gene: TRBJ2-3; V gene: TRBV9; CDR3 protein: CASSVPKSGDTQYF
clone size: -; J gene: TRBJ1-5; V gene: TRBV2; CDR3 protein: CASTQDSNQPQHF
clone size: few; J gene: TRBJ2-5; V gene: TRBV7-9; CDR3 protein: CASSFSGQQETQYF
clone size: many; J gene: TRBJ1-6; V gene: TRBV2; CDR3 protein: CASLGQSLDLYHF
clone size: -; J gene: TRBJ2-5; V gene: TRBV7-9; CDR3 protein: CASSLAAGPMGTQYF
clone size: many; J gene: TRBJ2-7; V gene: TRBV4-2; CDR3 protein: CASSQGSGKTYEQYF
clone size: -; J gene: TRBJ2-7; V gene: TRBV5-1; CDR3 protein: CASSLGFAGTTEGSYEQYF
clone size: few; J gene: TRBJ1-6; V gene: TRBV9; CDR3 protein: CASSVGGRGSPLHF
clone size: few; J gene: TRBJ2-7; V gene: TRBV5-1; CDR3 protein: CASSGGQGAYEQYF
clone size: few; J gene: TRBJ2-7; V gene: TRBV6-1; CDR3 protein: CASRGQGPPYEQYF
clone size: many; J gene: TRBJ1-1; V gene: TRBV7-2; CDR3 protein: CASSLARRGANTEAFF
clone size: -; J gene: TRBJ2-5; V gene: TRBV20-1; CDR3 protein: CSARLAGVQETQYF
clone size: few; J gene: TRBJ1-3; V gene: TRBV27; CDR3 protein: CASSVDRRAGNTIYF
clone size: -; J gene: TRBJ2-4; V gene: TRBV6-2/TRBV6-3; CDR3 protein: CASSYGGQTIQYF
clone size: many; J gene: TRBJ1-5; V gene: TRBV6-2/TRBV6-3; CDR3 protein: CASPKMPLDLYSNQPQHF
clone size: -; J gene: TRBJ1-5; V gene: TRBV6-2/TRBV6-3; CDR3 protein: CASSYSEGGSQPQHF
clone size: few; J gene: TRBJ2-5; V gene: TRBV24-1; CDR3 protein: CATSTRGENPETQYF
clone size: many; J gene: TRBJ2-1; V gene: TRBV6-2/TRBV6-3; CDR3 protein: CASSYSKGRGKPNEQFF
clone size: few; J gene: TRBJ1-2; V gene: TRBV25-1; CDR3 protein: CASSENTGNGYTF
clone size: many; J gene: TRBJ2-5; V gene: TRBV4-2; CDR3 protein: CASSRLAGGPETQYF
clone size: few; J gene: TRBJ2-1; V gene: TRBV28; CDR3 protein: CASSPPGGGPYNEQFF
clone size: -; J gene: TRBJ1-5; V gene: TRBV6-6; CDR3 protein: CASRPLDQPQHF
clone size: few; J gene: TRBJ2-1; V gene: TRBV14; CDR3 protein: CASSQNYGGEQFF
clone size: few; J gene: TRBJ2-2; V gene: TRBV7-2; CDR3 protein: CASSLLSGGNTGELFF
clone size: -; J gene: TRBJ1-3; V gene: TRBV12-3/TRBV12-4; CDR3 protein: CASSSPASSGNTIYF
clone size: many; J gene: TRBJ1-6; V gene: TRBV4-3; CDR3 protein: CASSYGQGTNSPLHF